This T cell receptor (beta chain) was retrieved from a study of OX40 agonist ivuxolimab in advanced cancers. Study details: One hepatocellular carcinoma and a couple of cutaneous melanoma patients partially responded.

TCRdb keeps only in-frame clones here, not all; method: immunoSEQ multiplex PCR. The sample includes tens of thousands of clones, 89% of them seen just once. The count of this clone is one. The sequenced sample was CD4+ or CD8+ T cells sorted from blood, obtained in a trial of the OX40 agonist ivuxolimab. This clonotype was obtained from an adult with an advanced solid tumor such as melanoma, head and neck, liver or kidney cancer.

CDR3 region: CASSLAGVLYNTGELFF. CDR3 coding DNA: TGTGCCAGTAGCCTAGCGGGAGTGTTGTATAACACCGGGGAGCTGTTTTTT. This chain joins TRBV19 and TRBJ2-2, with 10 nucleotides matching TRBD2. The CDR3 extends over 17 amino acids. Unmatched junction bases numbered 9, after V lost 6 bases and J lost 2 bases. Germline-derived CDR1 and CDR2 are LNHDA and SQIVND (reference sequence).